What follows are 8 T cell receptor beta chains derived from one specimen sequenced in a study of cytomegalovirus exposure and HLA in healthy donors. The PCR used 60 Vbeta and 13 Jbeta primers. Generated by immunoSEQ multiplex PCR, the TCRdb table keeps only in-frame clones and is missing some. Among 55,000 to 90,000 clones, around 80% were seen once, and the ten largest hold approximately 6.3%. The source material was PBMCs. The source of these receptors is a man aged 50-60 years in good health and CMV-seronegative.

The CDR3 sequence is CASSLMAESGELFF. CDR3 nucleotides: TGTGCCAGCAGCTTAATGGCAGAATCCGGGGAGCTGTTTTTT. This chain joins TRBV7-2 and TRBJ2-2; no clear D gene. Germline V gives CDR1 SGHTA, CDR2 FQGNSA. The V gene lost 2 bases and the J gene lost 6 bases, with 10 bases spanning the gap. The CDR3 extends over 14 amino acids.

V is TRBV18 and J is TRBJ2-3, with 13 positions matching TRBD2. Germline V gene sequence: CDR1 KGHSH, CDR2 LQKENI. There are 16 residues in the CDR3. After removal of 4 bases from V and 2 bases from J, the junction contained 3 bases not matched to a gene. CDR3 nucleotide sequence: TGTGCCAGCTCACGGGGACTAGCGGGATACACAGATACGCAGTATTTT. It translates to CASSRGLAGYTDTQYF.

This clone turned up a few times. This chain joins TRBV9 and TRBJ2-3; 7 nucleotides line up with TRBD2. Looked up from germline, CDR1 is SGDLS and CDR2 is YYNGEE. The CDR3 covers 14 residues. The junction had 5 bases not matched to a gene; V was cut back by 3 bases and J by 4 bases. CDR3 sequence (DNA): TGTGCCAGCAGCGGGTTTAGCGGGTCAGATACGCAGTATTTT. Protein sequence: CASSGFSGSDTQYF.

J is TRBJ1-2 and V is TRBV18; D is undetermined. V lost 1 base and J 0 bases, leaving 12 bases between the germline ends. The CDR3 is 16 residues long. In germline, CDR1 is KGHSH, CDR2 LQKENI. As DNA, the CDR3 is TGTGCCAGCTCACCACGGGTCCAGGACTCTAACTATGGCTACACCTTC. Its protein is CASSPRVQDSNYGYTF.

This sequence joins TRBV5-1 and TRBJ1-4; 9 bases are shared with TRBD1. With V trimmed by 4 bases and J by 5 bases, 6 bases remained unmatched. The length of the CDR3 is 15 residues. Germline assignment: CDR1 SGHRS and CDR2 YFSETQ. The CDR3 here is CASSGGTGRNEKLFF. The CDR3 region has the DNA TGCGCCAGCAGCGGAGGGACAGGGAGGAATGAAAAACTGTTTTTT. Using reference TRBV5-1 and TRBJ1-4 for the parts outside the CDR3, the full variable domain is KAGVTQTPRYLIKTRGQQVTLSCSPISGHRSVSWYQQTPGQGLQFLFEYFSETQRNKGNFPGRFSGRQFSNSRSEMNVSTLELGDSALYLCASSGGTGRNEKLFFGSGTQLSVL.

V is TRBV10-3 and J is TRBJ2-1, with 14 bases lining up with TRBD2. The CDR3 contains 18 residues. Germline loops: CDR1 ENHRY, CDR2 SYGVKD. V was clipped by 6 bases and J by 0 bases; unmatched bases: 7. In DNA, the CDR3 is TGTGCCATCAGCGCGACTAGCGGGGGGGGGAGCTCCTACAATGAGCAGTTCTTC. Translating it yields CAISATSGGGSSYNEQFF.

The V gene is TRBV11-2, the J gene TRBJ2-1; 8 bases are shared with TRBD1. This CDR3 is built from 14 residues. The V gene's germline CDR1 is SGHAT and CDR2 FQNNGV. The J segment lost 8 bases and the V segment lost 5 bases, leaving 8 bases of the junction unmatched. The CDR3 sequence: CASSKTTGVHEQFF. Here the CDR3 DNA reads TGTGCCAGCAGCAAGACGACAGGGGTCCATGAGCAGTTCTTC.

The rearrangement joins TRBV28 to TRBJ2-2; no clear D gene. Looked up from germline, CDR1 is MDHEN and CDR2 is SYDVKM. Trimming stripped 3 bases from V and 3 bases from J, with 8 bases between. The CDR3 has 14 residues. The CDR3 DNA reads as TGTGCCAGCAGTTTGATGAGTGACACCGGGGAGCTGTTTTTT. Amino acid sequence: CASSLMSDTGELFF.